The source of this T cell receptor beta chain is a study of T-cell memory formation after mild COVID-19 (dated by TCRdb to about 2021). Regarding the complete study: TCR sequence clusters from the two donors were largely donor specific. The cohort comprised two young, previously healthy adult volunteers, one female and one male. Longitudinal TCRalpha and TCRbeta repertoire sequencing tracked T-cell clones expanding and contracting after mild COVID-19 in a couple of donors.

Instrument used: Illumina NovaSeq 6000. TCRalpha and TCRbeta cDNA libraries were constructed by 5'RACE with constant-segment primers, with sample barcodes and unique molecular identifiers being introduced. RNA was extracted from every sample with Trizol reagent. Amplification of the libraries took two PCR steps, and the second step added a second sample barcode plus Illumina TruSeq adapters. Sequencing of libraries was performed on an Illumina NovaSeq with 2 x 150 bp paired-end reads. The source study handled its data this way. With migec v1.2.7, reads were demultiplexed and then collapsed into UMI-guided consensus sequences. With mixcr v2.1.11, UMI consensuses were aligned to TRA and TRB V and J templates and assembled into clonotypes. Expanded or contracted clonotypes were those called significant by both edgeR and NoisET, with noise models trained on biological replicates. For edgeR calls, the thresholds were a false discovery rate-adjusted p below 0.01 and a log2 fold-change of 1. PCA with hierarchical clustering of max-normalized trajectories of the 1000 most abundant clonotypes was used as exploratory dynamics analysis. Each responding clone was given a CD4 or CD8 phenotype based on the CD4+ and CD8+ repertoires, which had been sequenced separately. TCRdb trimmed public reads at Q25 via fastp, called clones via MiXCR and kept in-frame beta chains. CDR3 protein duplicates are merged, each entry listing the most common genes and DNA. TCRdb's processing, not the authors' own work, is the source of the V and J calls. The sample table lists fewer than 200,000 distinct CDR3 sequences, roughly 13% of them with a count of one. The biggest ten clones account for 2.5% to 4% of the sample.

V has 3 bases trimmed and J has 2 bases trimmed; junction bases matching no gene number 11. Looking up the germline V gene (reference sequence) yields CDR1 LNHNV and CDR2 YYDKDF. The CDR3 starts with the cysteine, ends with the phenylalanine, and has 18 residues. Here the CDR3 DNA is all that survives: 54 bases in frame from base 1. This clonotype has only a few counts. The antigen it recognizes is unknown. Base qualities were left out, and no much larger clone turns up one base away. Ficoll-Paque density gradient centrifugation was the method used to isolate PBMCs. Summary of the overall study and its limitations: Contracting CD4+ clones turned up mainly in the CM and EM memory subsets, whereas EMRA was where CD8+ clones were enriched. SARS-CoV-2 specificity of the second-wave clones peaking on day 37 was not confirmed. From day 15 to 85, contracting clones showed balanced CD4/CD8 phenotypes, whereas a second wave of clones that expanded from day 15 to 37 leaned towards CD4+. The study included only a couple of mild cases, and larger cohorts that include severe cases with pre-infection samples were judged to be necessary. The detection of some responding clones in pre-infection memory suggests that pre-existing cross-reactive memory T cells joined the SARS-CoV-2 response.

The chain joins TRBV15 to TRBJ1-5, and TRBD1 aligns with 9 junction nucleotides. The receptor was derived from a man aged 18 to 35 who had mild COVID-19 (a few samples of this study predate the infection). The sample titles of this study are shuffled in the database, so cell type and time point are left out; the donor was told from shared clones. The specimen sequenced was PBMCs or a T cell subset sorted from them (not recorded which). Here the CDR3 is given as CATSSRDRRQGGNQPQHF. The DNA sequence is given as TGTGCCACCAGCAGCCGGGACCGACGACAGGGGGGCAATCAGCCCCAGCATTTT.